This T cell receptor (beta chain) was identified in a study of siplizumab effects on memory and regulatory T cells. Study-level findings and limits: In the presence of siplizumab, alloreactive sequences traceable to unstimulated CD4+ memory cells were significantly reduced. Tracing alloreactive clones into unstimulated subsets worked for only a minor fraction of them. The majority of clones, roughly 80-97% of proliferating CD4+ or CD8+ clones, lacked an assignable naive or memory phenotype.

About this clone itself: Its antigen is not known.

Per germline, CDR1 ENHRY and CDR2 SYGVKD. Trimming removed 8 bases at V and 6 bases at J, with 7 bases between. This CDR3 is 10 amino acids long. TCR templates, roughly 100,000 per sample, were assayed. Profiled with immunoSEQ multiplex PCR; TCRdb holds only in-frame clones, not every one. This sample has under 100,000 clones, with roughly 87% found just once. The sequenced sample was Tregs sorted from blood. The TCR was taken from a human donor in good health. The chain combines TRBV10-3 with TRBJ1-2; D unresolved. The CDR3 here is CAIYGNGYTF. CDR3 nucleotides: TGTGCCATCTACGGGAATGGCTACACCTTC.